The rows below give T cell receptor beta chains drawn from one sample of a study of tumor-infiltrating lymphocytes in localized non-small cell lung cancer. Assay used: immunoSEQ multiplex PCR; TCRdb lists only in-frame clones, some missing. The sample consists of over 7,000 clones, around three quarters of them appearing once. Sequencing was performed on uninvolved lung tissue not adjacent to the tumor. The receptors derive from a human donor with non-small cell lung cancer. Both conserved end residues are part of each CDR3. The D gene is left open where the match is weak. Rows may omit the clone size; those that give it use once, few, many or a size class.

clone_size | d_call | j_call | v_call | cdr3_aa | cdr3_nt
once | - | TRBJ2-3 | TRBV13 | CASSLGFGTDTQYF | TGTGCCAGCAGCTTAGGGTTCGGAACAGATACGCAGTATTTT
medium-sized | - | TRBJ1-5 | TRBV7-6 | CASSLVSGVHQPQHF | TGTGCCAGCAGCTTAGTCTCAGGGGTGCATCAGCCCCAGCATTTT
once | TRBD1 | TRBJ2-5 | TRBV10-3 | CAIRGTERLTQYF | TGTGCCATCAGAGGGACAGAGCGTTTGACCCAGTACTTC
- | TRBD2 | TRBJ2-3 | TRBV19 | CASRESGAADTQYF | TGTGCCAGTAGGGAAAGCGGGGCGGCAGATACGCAGTATTTT
- | - | TRBJ2-3 | TRBV7-2 | CATQLMGTDTQYF | TGTGCCACCCAGCTTATGGGTACAGATACGCAGTATTTT
few | - | TRBJ1-5 | TRBV9 | CASSVVGGGNQPQHF | TGTGCCAGCAGCGTAGTAGGTGGAGGTAATCAGCCCCAGCATTTT
- | TRBD2 | TRBJ2-7 | TRBV19 | CASSSGGPSYEQYF | TGTGCCAGTAGTTCGGGGGGGCCTTCCTACGAGCAGTACTTC
few | TRBD1 | TRBJ1-1 | TRBV7-2 | CASSLDRISNTEAFF | TGTGCCAGCAGCTTGGACAGGATATCGAACACTGAAGCTTTCTTT
- | - | TRBJ2-7 | TRBV7-6 | CASSRTAKSYEQYF | TGTGCCAGCAGCCGGACAGCTAAATCCTACGAGCAGTACTTC
few | - | TRBJ1-5 | TRBV28 | CASTAGGTNQPQHF | TGTGCCAGCACCGCCGGTGGGACCAATCAGCCCCAGCATTTT
- | TRBD1 | TRBJ1-1 | TRBV6-5 | CASSRGQVNTEAFF | TGTGCCAGCAGTAGGGGACAGGTGAACACTGAAGCTTTCTTT
- | TRBD2 | TRBJ2-1 | TRBV29-1 | CSVEGGLAGVWDEQFF | TGCAGCGTTGAAGGAGGACTAGCGGGGGTCTGGGATGAGCAGTTCTTC
- | - | TRBJ1-5 | TRBV7-2 | CASSLVPNSNQPQHF | TGTGCCAGCAGCTTAGTACCAAATAGCAATCAGCCCCAGCATTTT
- | - | TRBJ2-2 | TRBV7-2 | CASSLNGGGGELFF | TGTGCCAGCAGCTTAAACGGGGGCGGCGGGGAGCTGTTTTTT
- | TRBD1 | TRBJ2-3 | TRBV2 | CASRGQGGYLVDTQYF | TGTGCCAGCAGGGGACAGGGAGGATATTTGGTAGATACGCAGTATTTT
- | - | TRBJ2-7 | TRBV5-8 | CASSLGAYEQYF | TGTGCCAGCAGCCTGGGCGCTTACGAGCAGTACTTC
- | - | TRBJ1-5 | TRBV29-1 | CSVAEGVGLPQHF | TGCAGCGTTGCCGAAGGGGTCGGGCTGCCCCAGCATTTT
- | - | TRBJ2-7 | TRBV6-1 | CASTRGPLLNEQYF | TGTGCCAGCACCCGAGGTCCCCTTTTGAACGAGCAGTACTTC
- | - | TRBJ1-4 | TRBV9 | CASSVQQGPNEKLFF | TGTGCCAGCAGCGTACAACAGGGACCTAATGAAAAACTGTTTTTT
- | - | TRBJ1-1 | TRBV18 | CASSLTENTEAFF | TGTGCCAGCTCACTGACAGAGAACACTGAAGCTTTCTTT
- | - | TRBJ2-1 | TRBV7-3 | CASSTGGGWDEQFF | TGTGCCAGCAGCACTGGGGGGGGCTGGGATGAGCAGTTCTTC
- | - | TRBJ1-4 | TRBV6-5 | CASSYRSNEKLFF | TGTGCCAGCAGTTACCGGTCTAATGAAAAACTGTTTTTT
- | - | TRBJ2-7 | TRBV6-1 | CASSVESSYEQYF | TGTGCCAGCAGTGTCGAGAGCTCCTACGAGCAGTACTTC
- | TRBD1 | TRBJ2-2 | TRBV30 | CAWSRQGVSTGELFF | TGTGCCTGGAGTCGACAGGGGGTTAGCACCGGGGAGCTGTTTTTT
- | - | TRBJ1-2 | TRBV18 | CASSPQREATYGYTF | TGTGCCAGCTCACCTCAGCGAGAGGCCACTTATGGCTACACCTTC
- | - | TRBJ2-1 | TRBV11-2 | CASSLDQRDEQFF | TGTGCCAGCAGCTTAGATCAACGAGATGAGCAGTTCTTC
- | - | TRBJ1-5 | TRBV7-8 | CASSLAWDRKGDDSNQPQHF | TGTGCCAGCAGCTTAGCGTGGGATCGGAAGGGAGACGATAGCAATCAGCCCCAGCATTTT
- | TRBD2 | TRBJ2-3 | TRBV7-7 | CASSLAGGTDTQYF | TGTGCTAGCAGCTTAGCGGGGGGCACAGATACGCAGTATTTT
- | TRBD2 | TRBJ2-3 | TRBV6-1 | CASSDTSGVNTQYF | TGTGCCAGCAGTGATACTAGCGGGGTAAATACGCAGTATTTT
- | - | TRBJ2-5 | TRBV28 | CASSLWALETQYF | TGTGCCAGCAGTTTGTGGGCATTGGAGACCCAGTACTTC
- | TRBD2 | TRBJ2-5 | TRBV9 | CASSKGGRDQETQYF | TGTGCCAGCAGCAAAGGCGGGAGAGATCAAGAGACCCAGTACTTC
- | TRBD2 | TRBJ2-3 | TRBV9 | CASSYTPGLVSTDTQYF | TGTGCCAGCAGCTATACCCCCGGACTAGTGAGCACAGATACGCAGTATTTT
- | TRBD1 | TRBJ1-2 | TRBV29-1 | CSVERQGAGYGYTF | TGCAGCGTTGAACGGCAGGGGGCCGGCTATGGCTACACCTTC
- | TRBD1 | TRBJ1-3 | TRBV9 | CASSDRVGSNGNTIYF | TGTGCCAGCAGTGACAGGGTAGGGTCGAATGGAAACACCATATATTTT
- | TRBD1 | TRBJ2-5 | TRBV5-1 | CASSSGQVFAETQYF | TGCGCCAGCAGCTCAGGACAGGTGTTCGCCGAGACCCAGTACTTC